This TCR beta chain is from a study of cytomegalovirus exposure and HLA in healthy donors. Turning to this clone: The antigen remains undetermined.

Study-wide points: As a later analysis revealed, most CMV-associated TCR beta chains appeared HLA-restricted. Sequencing artifact likely explains a cluster of highly shared sequence variants.

The PCR had 60 Vbeta and 13 Jbeta primers. Only in-frame clones appear in the TCRdb table, and some are missing; sequencing was by immunoSEQ multiplex PCR. The listing contains around 46,000 clones. This TCR was sampled from a woman aged 40-49 years in good health and CMV-seronegative. Sequenced input: PBMCs.

The CDR3 DNA reads as TGTGCCAGCAGCACCAAATCTAGCGGGGAGTACGAGCAGTACTTC. This translates into CASSTKSSGEYEQYF. This chain links TRBV7-3 with TRBJ2-7; 9 bases map to TRBD2. The CDR3 extends over 15 amino acids. CDR1 and CDR2 from the germline V gene are SGHTA and FQGTGA. After removal of 5 bases from V and 4 bases from J, the junction contained 9 bases not matched to a gene.